These 2 T cell receptor beta chains share one sample of origin, sequenced in a study of blood T cell repertoires in COVID-19. Sequenced by immunoSEQ multiplex PCR; TCRdb stores in-frame clones only, minus some. Counted here are more than 95,000 clones, 90% to 95% occurring once; the ten biggest clones make up approximately 5.6%. Sequencing was done on a sample of peripheral blood. The receptor source for this set is a human donor in a cohort sampled during active COVID-19.

J is TRBJ1-3 and V is TRBV6-6; no clear D. This CDR3 is built from 14 residues. The germline V gene encodes CDR1 MNHNY and CDR2 SVGAGI (reference sequence). V was clipped by 6 bases and J by 4 bases, with 13 bases between them. CDR3 in amino acids: CASSGTSRGNTIYF. The CDR3 coding sequence is TGTGCCAGCAGCGGCACTAGTAGGGGAAACACCATATATTTT.

J is TRBJ2-2 and V is TRBV2; D gene ambiguous. CDR1 and CDR2 from the germline V gene are SNHLY and FYNNEI. The CDR3 covers 11 residues. Trimming shortened V by 3 bases and J by 9 bases, and 5 bases separated the two germline ends. The chain's CDR3 is CASSDVRELFF. CDR3 DNA: TGTGCCAGCAGTGACGTCCGGGAGCTGTTTTTT.